The T cell receptor (beta chain) described here comes from a study of blood T cell repertoires in COVID-19. Clones were read by immunoSEQ multiplex PCR, and TCRdb kept only the in-frame ones, dropping some. The table lists roughly 160,000 clones, about four fifths of them singletons, with approximately 3.6% in the top ten. V gave up 2 bases and J gave up 4 bases, with 14 bases separating them. The CDR3 is 15 amino acids. Germline lookup yields CDR1 SGHAT and CDR2 FQNNGV. V gene TRBV11-2 combines with J gene TRBJ2-5; D is perhaps TRBD2 (6 bases). The sample comprised PBMCs or T cells enriched from blood (not recorded which). The receptor comes from a woman aged 55 to 70 who had recovered from COVID-19. For the CDR3, the DNA is TGTGCCAGCAGCTTAAGGGCGGGGCCTCGAGAGACCCAGTACTTC. Its protein product is CASSLRAGPRETQYF.